Listed below are T cell receptor beta chains from one sample, sequenced in a study of OX40 agonist ivuxolimab in advanced cancers. Here immunoSEQ multiplex PCR was the method, and the copy in TCRdb shows in-frame clones only, minus some. The sample yields over 15,000 clones, 84% seen once. Sequencing was performed on CD4+ or CD8+ T cells sorted from blood, taken in a trial of the OX40 agonist ivuxolimab. Receptor source: an adult with an advanced solid tumor such as melanoma, head and neck, liver or kidney cancer. CDR3s include the opening cysteine and the closing phenylalanine or tryptophan. The D gene is left open where the match is weak. Only some rows state a clone size, as once, few, many or a class for expanded clones.

v_call	j_call	clone_size	d_call	cdr3_nt	cdr3_aa
TRBV7-3	TRBJ2-7	few	TRBD1	TGTGCCAGCAGCCTAGGCTATGGGACAGGCGAGGGCTACGAGCAGTACTTC	CASSLGYGTGEGYEQYF
TRBV6-4	TRBJ1-1	once	.	TGTGCCAGCAGTGAGGGGAGGTACACTGAAGCTTTCTTT	CASSEGRYTEAFF
TRBV27	TRBJ2-7	.	.	TGTGCCAGCAGTTTGAACTCTTACGAGCAGTACTTC	CASSLNSYEQYF
TRBV4-3	TRBJ1-2	once	TRBD1	TGCGCCAGCAGCCAAGATTATGCCGGGACAGCGAGGGTACCAGACTATGGCTACACCTTC	CASSQDYAGTARVPDYGYTF
TRBV27	TRBJ1-1	.	.	TGTGCCAGCAGTTCCGGTAACACTGAAGCTTTCTTT	CASSSGNTEAFF
TRBV7-2	TRBJ2-3	.	TRBD2	TGTGCCAGCAGCTCAAACTCGGCGGGGGTACTAGATACGCAGTATTTT	CASSSNSAGVLDTQYF
TRBV7-8	TRBJ2-7	.	.	TGTGCCAGCAGCTCGATAGGGGACTACGAGCAGTACTTC	CASSSIGDYEQYF
TRBV18	TRBJ2-7	few	.	TGTGCCAGCTCACCACCGACAGCGACCTACGAGCAGTACTTC	CASSPPTATYEQYF
TRBV29-1	TRBJ1-2	.	.	TGCAGCGTTGAGGAGGGCGGGAACTATGGCTACACCTTC	CSVEEGGNYGYTF
TRBV5-1	TRBJ2-7	.	.	TGCGCCAGCAGCTTGCCTGGGGCCTACGAGCAGTACTTC	CASSLPGAYEQYF
TRBV19	TRBJ1-3	once	.	TGTGCCAGTAGTATAGGGGGCGCGGTTTGGAACACCATATATTTT	CASSIGGAVWNTIYF
TRBV27	TRBJ1-5	.	.	TGTGCCAGCAGTTTGTTGGGCAGCAATCAGCCCCAGCATTTT	CASSLLGSNQPQHF
TRBV5-4	TRBJ2-3	.	.	TGTGCCAGCAGCTTGGTCAGGGCTCCGGTGACAGATACGCAGTATTTT	CASSLVRAPVTDTQYF
TRBV4-1	TRBJ1-1	few	TRBD1	TGCGCCAGCAGCCAGGGACAGGGGTCGGGGAACACTGAAGCTTTCTTT	CASSQGQGSGNTEAFF
TRBV5-4	TRBJ2-5	.	TRBD2	TGTGCCAGCAGCTTGGCTTTCTCGACTAGCGGGGGAGAGACCCAGTACTTC	CASSLAFSTSGGETQYF
TRBV9	TRBJ1-6	.	.	TGTGCCAGCAGCGTCCAGGGAGATTCACCCCTCCACTTT	CASSVQGDSPLHF
TRBV27	TRBJ2-7	.	.	TGTGCCAGCACCACTCTAGTAACAGGGGGGGCCTACGAGCAGTACTTC	CASTTLVTGGAYEQYF
TRBV5-1	TRBJ1-4	.	.	TGCGCCAGCAGCTTGGGATCACTGGTGGGTGAAAAACTGTTTTTT	CASSLGSLVGEKLFF
TRBV9	TRBJ2-3	.	.	TGTGCCAGCAGCGTAGCTTGGGGACCGGTTGGTGGCACAGATACGCAGTATTTT	CASSVAWGPVGGTDTQYF
TRBV11-1	TRBJ2-2	.	.	TGTGCCAGCAGCTTTCCTAAGGGGGGGAACACCGGGGAGCTGTTTTTT	CASSFPKGGNTGELFF
TRBV4-2	TRBJ2-1	.	.	TGTGCCAGCAGCCAAGTTACTAACAATGAGCAGTTCTTC	CASSQVTNNEQFF